A selection of T cell receptor beta chains follows, all from one sample in a study of T and B cells in COVID-19 patients. TCRdb re-called the multiplex PCR reads through MiXCR, storing one row per CDR3 protein. In the table there are under 20,000 distinct CDR3 sequences, 25% to 35% of which are singletons. Sequencing was done on a sample of blood. The receptors shown here come from a human donor who had recovered from COVID-19. Each CDR3 is given with its conserved first and last residue. Fields, in order: CDR3 length, D gene, V gene, clone size, J gene, CDR3 protein, CDR3 DNA. The D gene is left open where the match is weak. The listing skips clone size in some rows; elsewhere it reads once, few, many or a size class.

13	NA	TRBV18	many	TRBJ2-5	CASSIADQETQYF	TGTGCCAGCTCAATAGCGGATCAAGAGACCCAGTACTTC
18	NA	TRBV6-5	NA	TRBJ1-6	CASSYSFGAGDGISPLHF	TGTGCCAGCAGTTACTCGTTCGGGGCGGGCGATGGAATTTCACCCCTCCACTTT
17	TRBD1	TRBV7-6	few	TRBJ1-1	CASSLGTGGSMNTEAFF	TGTGCCAGCAGCTTAGGCACAGGGGGGTCCATGAACACTGAAGCTTTCTTT
15	TRBD2	TRBV5-1	NA	TRBJ2-1	CASSTVAGGGSEQFF	TGCGCCAGCAGCACAGTAGCGGGGGGGGGAAGTGAGCAGTTCTTC
13	NA	TRBV27	medium-sized	TRBJ2-3	CASTRGGGDTQYF	TGTGCCAGCACGAGAGGGGGGGGAGATACGCAGTATTTT
13	NA	TRBV18	NA	TRBJ1-2	CASSDPGDYGYTF	TGTGCCAGCTCAGATCCGGGGGACTATGGCTACACCTTC
14	TRBD1	TRBV6-1	NA	TRBJ1-2	CASSAGQGGYGYTF	TGTGCCAGCAGTGCCGGACAGGGCGGCTATGGCTACACCTTC
13	NA	TRBV6-5	few	TRBJ2-7	CASSYSSLLEQYF	TGTGCCAGCAGTTACTCGAGCCTACTCGAGCAGTACTTC
15	TRBD1	TRBV12-3/TRBV12-4	NA	TRBJ1-2	CASSPTGQGDYGYTF	TGTGCCAGCTCCCCCACGGGACAGGGCGACTATGGCTACACCTTC
15	TRBD1	TRBV18	many	TRBJ2-7	CASSPPGQGAYEQYF	TGTGCCAGCTCACCACCTGGACAGGGTGCCTACGAGCAGTACTTC
13	TRBD1	TRBV6-2/TRBV6-3	NA	TRBJ1-2	CASSPGQLLWYTF	TGTGCCAGCAGTCCGGGACAGCTCTTATGGTACACCTTC
18	TRBD2	TRBV5-1	few	TRBJ2-3	CASSSQPGLAGGTDTQYF	TGCGCCAGCAGCTCGCAACCGGGACTAGCGGGGGGAACAGATACGCAGTATTTT
14	TRBD1	TRBV6-2/TRBV6-3	NA	TRBJ1-5	CASSRRQGVQPQHF	TGTGCCAGCAGCCGAAGACAGGGGGTTCAGCCCCAGCATTTT
12	TRBD1	TRBV29-1	medium-sized	TRBJ1-4	CSSKGTGEKLFF	TGCAGCAGCAAGGGGACAGGGGAAAAACTGTTTTTT
15	NA	TRBV5-1	NA	TRBJ2-1	CASKIGTGGRNEQFF	TGCGCCAGCAAAATTGGGACAGGCGGGAGGAATGAGCAGTTCTTC
13	NA	TRBV19	NA	TRBJ1-1	CANSFQGDTEAFF	TGTGCCAATAGTTTTCAGGGCGACACTGAAGCTTTCTTT